The 24 T cell receptor beta chains below all came from one sample that was sequenced in a study of T cell repertoires in cytomegalovirus infection. These receptors' antigens are unknown. Via MiXCR, TCRdb re-called the reads, giving one row per CDR3 protein. The repertoire consists of 550,000 to 700,000 distinct CDR3 sequences, with 40% occurring once and the leading ten covering around 48%. Sequenced here: cultured PBMCs, sampled from culture after CMV antigen stimulation. The receptors originated from a human donor in good health (CMV status not recorded). Some clones in this sample may be carry-over from other donors' samples.

The table lists this clonotype with a few counts. The gene calls are TRBV25-1 and TRBJ1-1; D remains ambiguous. V lost 2 bases and J 3 bases, leaving 13 bases between the germline ends. Germline V gene lookup returns CDR1 MGHDK and CDR2 SYGVNS. The CDR3 spans 15 residues. The CDR3 is CASSETPGWDTEAFF. The CDR3, as DNA: TGTGCCAGCAGTGAAACTCCTGGGTGGGACACTGAAGCTTTCTTT.

In this sample, this clonotype turned up a few times. This chain uses TRBV18 with TRBJ2-1, with 8 bases fitting TRBD2. After removal of 6 bases from V and 9 bases from J, the junction contained 10 bases not matched to a gene. This CDR3 has 14 amino acids. Germline assignment: CDR1 KGHSH and CDR2 LQKENI. In DNA, the CDR3 is TGTGCCAGCTCTCTAAGCGGGAGTGATGGTGAGCAGTTCTTC. This gives the protein CASSLSGSDGEQFF.

The chain uses TRBV4-1 and TRBJ2-7, with D tentatively TRBD1 or TRBD2 (5 bases each). The CDR3 is 15 amino acids. V was clipped by 1 base and J by 4 bases, with 14 bases between them. Germline lookup yields CDR1 MGHRA and CDR2 YSYEKL. The CDR3: CASSQVGDRVYEQYF. For the CDR3, the DNA is TGCGCCAGCAGCCAAGTGGGAGACAGAGTTTACGAGCAGTACTTC.

The rearrangement joins TRBV7-2 to TRBJ2-7, with 8 nucleotides matching TRBD2. The CDR3 covers 15 residues. Germline V gene lookup returns CDR1 SGHTA and CDR2 FQGNSA. V shed 2 bases, J shed 3 bases, and the junction held 6 bases outside the gene matches. For the CDR3, the DNA is TGTGCCAGCAGCTTATCGGGACTAGACCACTACGAGCAGTACTTC. Its translation is CASSLSGLDHYEQYF.

This clonotype was seen ten or more times. The genes are TRBV7-2 and TRBJ2-4; the D gene is possibly TRBD2 (5 bases). Germline V gene sequence: CDR1 SGHTA, CDR2 FQGNSA. This CDR3 is 18 amino acids long. Deletions cut 5 bases from V and 0 bases from J, with 20 bases between. The CDR3 loop reads CASSPAGSSPLAKNIQYF. The CDR3 DNA reads as TGTGCCAGCAGCCCGGCGGGCTCTTCGCCTCTAGCCAAAAACATTCAGTACTTC. Complete variable domain (other parts from reference TRBV7-2 and TRBJ2-4): GAGVSQSPSNKVTEKGKDVELRCDPISGHTALYWYRQSLGQGLEFLIYFQGNSAPDKSGLPSDRFSAERTGGSVSTLTIQRTQQEDSAVYLCASSPAGSSPLAKNIQYFGAGTRLSVL.

This clonotype appeared once. The gene calls are TRBV7-2 and TRBJ2-2; 9 bases line up with TRBD2. In germline, CDR1 is SGHTA, CDR2 FQGNSA. The length of the CDR3 is 16 residues. V was pared by 3 bases and J by 1 base, with 3 bases of the junction left unmatched. The CDR3 loop is CASSFKLAGNTGELFF. DNA of the CDR3: TGTGCCAGCAGCTTTAAACTAGCGGGGAACACCGGGGAGCTGTTTTTT.

This clonotype was picked up one time. The rearrangement uses TRBV29-1 and TRBJ2-5; weak D call: TRBD1 (5 bases). The germline CDR1 and CDR2 sequences are SQVTM and ANQGSEA. The germline V and J ends were trimmed by 0 bases and 8 bases, with 16 bases remaining between them. The CDR3 is 14 residues long. CDR3 region: CSVEDTTEALTQYF. The CDR3 DNA reads TGCAGCGTTGAAGATACGACAGAAGCCTTAACCCAGTACTTC.

The chain links TRBV6-1 to TRBJ2-3, with D possibly TRBD2 on 5 matching bases. The CDR3 consists of 17 residues. Germline V CDR1 and CDR2: MNHNS, SASEGT. The V end lost 5 bases, the J end lost 6 bases, and 24 bases lay between the germline ends. The CDR3 spells CASSYTQRTYYLDTQYF. The CDR3 nucleotides read TGTGCCAGCAGTTACACCCAGCGGACCTATTATCTGGATACGCAGTATTTT.

V and J are TRBV11-1 and TRBJ1-1, with D perhaps matching TRBD1 (6 bases). The CDR3 is made up of 15 amino acids. Trimming cost V 5 bases and J 1 base, with 14 bases left between them. CDR1 and CDR2 from the germline V gene are SGHAT and FQDESV (reference sequence). CDR3 DNA sequence: TGTGCCAGCAGCGAAAAACAGGGACAGAACACTGAAGCTTTCTTT. Translation gives CASSEKQGQNTEAFF.

The genes are TRBV28 and TRBJ2-1, with D uncertain. Trimming shortened V by 3 bases and J by 11 bases, and 11 bases separated the two germline ends. The CDR3 is 12 residues long. Germline V gives CDR1 MDHEN, CDR2 SYDVKM. DNA of the CDR3: TGTGCCAGCAGTTTTAACAGCCTACAGCAGTTCTTC. Encoded protein: CASSFNSLQQFF. Drawing the rest from reference TRBV28 and TRBJ2-1, the complete variable domain is DVKVTQSSRYLVKRTGEKVFLECVQDMDHENMFWYRQDPGLGLRLIYFSYDVKMKEKGDIPEGYSVSREKKERFSLILESASTNQTSMYLCASSFNSLQQFFGPGTRLTVL.

This clonotype was counted only a few times. The rearrangement uses TRBV12-3 or TRBV12-4 and TRBJ1-1, with D perhaps TRBD1 (5 bases). The length of the CDR3 is 14 residues. The V gene lost 6 bases and the J gene lost 5 bases, with 16 bases spanning the gap. CDR3: CASSGGPGGTEAFF. CDR3 in DNA: TGTGCCAGCAGCGGTGGTCCGGGGGGAACTGAAGCTTTCTTT.

The chain employs TRBV27 and TRBJ2-3, with a possible D match to TRBD1 (5 bases). CDR1 MNHEY and CDR2 SMNVEV come from the germline V gene (reference sequence). This CDR3 comprises 13 residues. The V gene lost 0 bases and the J gene lost 7 bases, with 8 bases spanning the gap. CDR3 loop: CASSLSGPYTQYF. The CDR3 nucleotides are TGTGCCAGCAGTTTATCGGGGCCGTATACGCAGTATTTT.

The chain recombines TRBV29-1 with TRBJ1-2; weak D call: TRBD1 (5 bases). The CDR3 extends over 13 amino acids. Germline assignment: CDR1 SQVTM and CDR2 ANQGSEA. The V end was cut by 8 bases, the J end by 8 bases, with 21 bases between. CDR3 loop: CSPGRLGVWGYTF. DNA for the CDR3: TGCAGCCCGGGGCGTCTGGGGGTCTGGGGCTACACCTTC.

This clonotype was recorded many times. This chain connects TRBV7-2 to TRBJ2-3; D is undetermined. This CDR3 contains 14 residues. The germline V gene encodes CDR1 SGHTA and CDR2 FQGNSA. Trimming stripped 3 bases from V and 2 bases from J, with 9 bases between. The CDR3 DNA reads as TGTGCCAGCAGCTTCCGCAGAGACACAGATACGCAGTATTTT. Translating it yields CASSFRRDTDTQYF. The whole variable domain, filled in from reference TRBV7-2 and TRBJ2-3, reads GAGVSQSPSNKVTEKGKDVELRCDPISGHTALYWYRQSLGQGLEFLIYFQGNSAPDKSGLPSDRFSAERTGGSVSTLTIQRTQQEDSAVYLCASSFRRDTDTQYFGPGTRLTVL.

The V and J genes are TRBV12-3 or TRBV12-4 and TRBJ2-1, with 7 bases identical to TRBD2. CDR3 length: 15 amino acids. V shed 3 bases, J shed 6 bases, and the junction held 8 bases outside the gene matches. CDR3 in amino acids: CASSFLGRASNEQFF. The CDR3 DNA reads as TGTGCCAGCAGTTTCCTGGGGAGGGCCTCCAATGAGCAGTTCTTC.

The chain uses TRBV7-6 and TRBJ2-1, with D perhaps matching TRBD1 (6 bases). CDR3 length equals 14 residues. The germline gives CDR1 SGHVS, CDR2 FNYEAQ. Trimming cost V 1 base and J 8 bases, with 12 bases left between them. CDR3 residues: CASSLGKGDDEQFF. CDR3 nucleotide sequence: TGTGCCAGCAGCTTAGGAAAGGGGGACGATGAGCAGTTCTTC.

The sample holds many counts of this clonotype. CDR3 DNA sequence: TGTGCCAGCAGCATCAGACCGACAGATACGCAGTATTTT. This sequence encodes CASSIRPTDTQYF. The V and J genes are TRBV19 and TRBJ2-3, with D uncertain. Germline loops: CDR1 LNHDA, CDR2 SQIVND (reference sequence). V dropped 9 bases and J dropped 3 bases, with 13 bases sitting between them. This CDR3 is 13 amino acids long. Based on the CDR3 plus reference TRBV19 and TRBJ2-3, the full variable domain is DGGITQSPKYLFRKEGQNVTLSCEQNLNHDAMYWYRQDPGQGLRLIYYSQIVNDFQKGDIAEGYSVSREKKESFPLTVTSAQKNPTAFYLCASSIRPTDTQYFGPGTRLTVL.

The gene calls are TRBV5-4 and TRBJ2-2, with 9 bases lining up with TRBD2. This CDR3 is 15 amino acids long. With V trimmed by 5 bases and J by 7 bases, 9 bases remained unmatched. Looked up from germline, CDR1 is SGHNT and CDR2 is YYREEE (reference sequence). In nucleotides, the CDR3 is TGTGCCAGCAGTTTGACGGGACTAGCTGTCGGGGAGCTGTTTTTT. Its protein product is CASSLTGLAVGELFF.

This clonotype occurred a few times. This chain joins TRBV7-2 and TRBJ2-1, with no clear D. The germline gives CDR1 SGHTA, CDR2 FQGNSA. The CDR3 loop spans 14 amino acids. Trimming removed 3 bases at V and 8 bases at J, with 14 bases between. As DNA, the CDR3 is TGTGCCAGCAGCTTGAAGTCCTCCATCCATGAGCAGTTCTTC. This encodes CASSLKSSIHEQFF.

The rearrangement joins TRBV12-3 or TRBV12-4 to TRBJ1-4; D gene ambiguous. Trimming removed 3 bases from V and 4 bases from J, with 9 bases in between. This CDR3 contains 14 residues. DNA of the CDR3: TGTGCCAGCAGTTTCCCAACCGATAATGAAAAACTGTTTTTT. It translates to CASSFPTDNEKLFF.

V and J are TRBV6-1 and TRBJ1-1; maybe TRBD1 (5 bases). The CDR3 totals 13 residues. CDR1 and CDR2 (germline): MNHNS, SASEGT. Trimming removed 8 bases from V and 1 base from J, with 11 bases in between. CDR3 in DNA: TGTGCCAGCCGGAGGGGCGAGAACACTGAAGCTTTCTTT. Translating it yields CASRRGENTEAFF.

The chain carries TRBV4-2 and TRBJ1-6; D is unclear. V was cut by 0 bases and J by 7 bases, with 13 bases left in between. The CDR3 spans 16 residues. Germline V lookup: CDR1 LGHNA, CDR2 YNFKEQ. CDR3 in DNA: TGTGCCAGCAGCCAAGAAACCAGGCCGGAAAATTCACCCCTCCACTTT. The encoded protein is CASSQETRPENSPLHF.

V is TRBV6-6 and J is TRBJ1-2; D gene uncertain. CDR3 length: 11 residues. V dropped 11 bases and J dropped 7 bases, with 14 bases sitting between them. Germline assignment: CDR1 MNHNY and CDR2 SVGAGI (reference sequence). CDR3 loop: CAGLDRVGYTF. In DNA form, the CDR3 reads TGTGCCGGCCTTGATAGGGTTGGCTACACCTTC.

The chain joins TRBV2 to TRBJ2-1; the D gene could be TRBD1 or TRBD2 (6 bases each). The germline V gene has CDR1 SNHLY and CDR2 FYNNEI. V was cut by 4 bases and J by 7 bases, with 20 bases left in between. The CDR3 is made up of 16 amino acids. CDR3 bases: TGTGCCAGCAGTGCCCCGGGACAAGCGGGTGTAAATGAGCAGTTCTTC. It is translated as CASSAPGQAGVNEQFF.